These 2 T cell receptor beta chains came from one sample sequenced in a study of PD-1 blockade in classical Hodgkin lymphoma. Generated by immunoSEQ multiplex PCR, the TCRdb table keeps only in-frame clones and is missing some. The table records roughly 27,000 clones, 80% to 90% of them present only once. The time point: newly diagnosed, previously untreated cHL patient sample. Magnetic negative selection of thawed PBMCs was the method by which CD4+ T cells were purified. Sequencing input: CD4+ T cells from blood. These receptors all stem from a human donor with classical Hodgkin lymphoma.

The chain is built from TRBV21-1 and TRBJ2-7; TRBD2 reflects the table's D call only, with no check against the DNA. TRBV21-1 is labeled a pseudogene. CDR3 length equals 18 residues. The chain's CDR3 is CASSKEGASSGSRYEQYF. The CDR3 nucleotides read TGTGCCAGCAGCAAAGAGGGGGCGTCTAGCGGGAGTAGGTACGAGCAGTACTTC.

The chain couples TRBV28 to TRBJ1-1; unclear D gene. Germline CDR1 reads MDHEN; CDR2 reads SYDVKM. The CDR3 extends over 13 amino acids. The ends were cut back, 7 bases at V and 6 bases at J, with 15 bases in the middle. CDR3 sequence reads: CASTIGLTAEAFF. CDR3 nucleotide sequence: TGTGCCAGCACTATCGGTCTCACGGCTGAAGCTTTCTTT. The full variable domain, in which reference TRBV28 and TRBJ1-1 provide the parts outside the CDR3, is DVKVTQSSRYLVKRTGEKVFLECVQDMDHENMFWYRQDPGLGLRLIYFSYDVKMKEKGDIPEGYSVSREKKERFSLILESASTNQTSMYLCASTIGLTAEAFFGQGTRLTVV.